Below, 3 T cell receptor beta chains from the same sample are listed, as sequenced in a study of blood T cells in healthy people across ages. A sample-barcoded 5' primer and a J-beta primer mix were used in a second PCR of roughly 7 to 12 cycles. TCRdb re-analysed the 5' RACE reads in MiXCR, keeping a single row per CDR3 protein. The sample lists around 1,100,000 distinct CDR3 sequences, roughly two fifths occurring once. The sample was blood. These receptors were obtained from a man aged 18 to 30 in good health.

The chain recombines TRBV12-3 or TRBV12-4 with TRBJ1-1; the D gene is possibly TRBD1 (6 bases). Deletions cut 5 bases from V and 8 bases from J, with 12 bases between. This CDR3 has 12 amino acids. The CDR3, as DNA: TGTGCCAGCAGTGGGGACAATCAGGAAGCTTTCTTT. It codes for CASSGDNQEAFF.

A few counts support this clonotype. The rearrangement uses TRBV7-2 and TRBJ2-5; 11 nucleotides match TRBD2. After removal of 2 bases from V and 5 bases from J, the junction contained 13 bases not matched to a gene. The germline V gene encodes CDR1 SGHTA and CDR2 FQGNSA. The CDR3 runs to 18 residues. The CDR3 bases are TGTGCCAGCAGCTTAAGTTTACTAGCGGGGGTAACCGTTGAGACCCAGTACTTC. Protein product: CASSLSLLAGVTVETQYF.

The gene calls are TRBV4-3 and TRBJ2-3; 8 nucleotides agree with TRBD2. The V gene's germline CDR1 is LGHNA and CDR2 YSLEER. Trimming removed 0 bases from V and 5 bases from J; junction bases left unmatched: 4. The CDR3 runs 15 residues. CDR3 loop: CASSQEGSGVDTQYF. The CDR3 DNA reads as TGCGCCAGCAGCCAAGAGGGTAGCGGGGTAGATACGCAGTATTTT.